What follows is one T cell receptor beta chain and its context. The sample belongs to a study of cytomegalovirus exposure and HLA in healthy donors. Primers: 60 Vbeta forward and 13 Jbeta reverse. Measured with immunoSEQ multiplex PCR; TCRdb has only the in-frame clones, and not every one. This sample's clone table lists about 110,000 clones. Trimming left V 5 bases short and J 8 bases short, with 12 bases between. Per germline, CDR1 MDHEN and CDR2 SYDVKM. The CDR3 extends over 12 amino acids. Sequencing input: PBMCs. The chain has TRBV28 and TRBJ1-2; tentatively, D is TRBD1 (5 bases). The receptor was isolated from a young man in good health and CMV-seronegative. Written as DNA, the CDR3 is TGTGCCAGCAGTACGCCAGGGAACGGCTACACCTTC. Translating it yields CASSTPGNGYTF.